This T cell receptor beta chain was obtained from a study of T cell repertoires in ileal Crohn's disease. V was clipped by 4 bases and J by 0 bases, with 10 bases between them. The CDR3 covers 16 residues. The germline V gene encodes CDR1 LGHNA and CDR2 YSLEER. As for this clone: The antigen is unknown.

Study outcomes and limitations: All patients with clonality above 26.8% had endoscopic recurrence. Within the first postoperative year, endoscopy came at median roughly seven months. Active smokers at surgery had more clonal expansions than non-smokers.

Time point of the sample: neoterminal ileum biopsy at postoperative endoscopy, about 6 months after surgery. Adults with ileal or ileocolonic Crohn's disease and an indication for resection were eligible. Here immunoSEQ multiplex PCR was the method, and the copy in TCRdb shows in-frame clones only, minus some. The sample lists over 8,500 clones; under 85% were seen once. The chain joins TRBV4-3 to TRBJ1-6; D gene unclear. Sequenced material: ileal tissue. This TCR derives from an adult with Crohn's disease. The CDR3 here is CASSRAGSSYNSPLHF. The CDR3 nucleotides are TGCGCCAGCAGCCGCGCCGGTTCCTCCTATAATTCACCCCTCCACTTT.